The clone carrying this T cell receptor (beta chain) was detected many times. No antigen is known for it. Amplified material comprised TCR beta CDR3 regions derived from RNA transcripts. First-round RT-PCR with HTBI primers preceded a second-round multiplex PCR. MiXCR was run by TCRdb on the multiplex PCR reads, yielding one entry per CDR3 protein. The repertoire holds some 520,000 distinct CDR3 sequences, with approximately 15% as singletons. Ophthalmopathy in the donors was of moderate-to-severe activity, with CAS ≥3, NOSPECS ≥4 and duration under 3 months. Clinical symptoms and serum thyroxine were used for diagnosis; TRAb, thyroid ultrasound and orbital computed tomography were also relied on. PBMCs had their origin in fresh peripheral blood (over 8.5 ml). These data come from a study of Graves' ophthalmopathy and Graves' hyperthyroidism. From germline, CDR1 is LGHNT and CDR2 FRNRAP. The CDR3 runs 12 residues. Trimming removed 8 bases at V and 8 bases at J, with 13 bases between.

Overall study results and limits: With roughly 65% sensitivity and about 72% specificity, the model predicted ophthalmopathy progression.

This chain connects TRBV12-5 to TRBJ1-3; D uncertain. Sequencing was done on a sample of blood. The source is a woman in her 30s with Graves' ophthalmopathy. CDR3 residues: CASKTDLYTIYF. The CDR3 DNA follows: TGTGCTAGTAAGACGGATCTCTACACCATATATTTT.